Listed here are 31 T cell receptor beta chains from one sample, sequenced in a study of T cell repertoires in cytomegalovirus infection. These TCRs are of unknown antigen specificity. One entry per CDR3 protein results from TCRdb running MiXCR on the reads. The sample has roughly 570,000 distinct CDR3 sequences, under 45% seen once. The sequenced sample was cultured PBMCs, obtained from culture after CMV antigen stimulation. The origin of the receptors is a human donor in good health (CMV status not recorded). Some clones in this sample may be carry-over from other donors' samples.

The rearrangement joins TRBV25-1 to TRBJ1-3; D gene unclear. Germline values: CDR1 MGHDK, CDR2 SYGVNS. With 6 bases removed from V and 4 bases from J, the gap between germline ends came to 16 bases. The CDR3 consists of 15 residues. This CDR3 reads CASSSTFNSGNTIYF. In DNA, the CDR3 is TGTGCCAGCAGCAGCACGTTTAATTCGGGAAACACCATATATTTT.

This clonotype occurred a few times. The chain employs TRBV7-9 and TRBJ1-6, with D unresolved. Per germline, CDR1 SEHNR and CDR2 FQNEAQ (reference sequence). CDR3 length equals 13 residues. V was cut by 3 bases and J by 8 bases, with 8 bases left in between. The CDR3 nucleotides read TGTGCCAGCAGCTTCGGCCATTATTCACCCCTCCACTTT. It encodes CASSFGHYSPLHF.

This clonotype was counted only a few times. The gene calls are TRBV3-1 and TRBJ1-3, with 10 nucleotides matching TRBD1. Per germline, CDR1 LGHDT and CDR2 YNNKEL (reference sequence). The CDR3 is made up of 17 amino acids. V trimming: 0 bases; J trimming: 4 bases; junction bases outside the gene matches: 6. CDR3 amino acids: CASSQEGTGASGNTIYF. The CDR3 region has the DNA TGTGCCAGCAGCCAAGAGGGGACAGGGGCCTCCGGAAACACCATATATTTT.

This clonotype has a single count. The CDR3 DNA follows: TGTGCCAGCAGTCCGGCGGGAAGGGCTAACTATGGCTACACCTTC. Its protein is CASSPAGRANYGYTF. The genes are TRBV12-3 or TRBV12-4 and TRBJ1-2; D not resolved. The CDR3 consists of 15 residues. Trimming removed 5 bases at V and 0 bases at J, with 13 bases between.

This clonotype was recorded a few times. CDR3 residues: CASSGNQGSTDTQYF. Here the CDR3 DNA reads TGCGCCAGCAGCGGCAACCAGGGTAGCACAGATACGCAGTATTTT. V gene TRBV5-1 combines with J gene TRBJ2-3; D might be TRBD1 (5 bases). V was clipped by 4 bases and J by 0 bases, with 12 bases between them. Germline V gene lookup returns CDR1 SGHRS and CDR2 YFSETQ. The CDR3 extends over 15 amino acids. Full variable domain (missing parts from reference TRBV5-1 and TRBJ2-3): KAGVTQTPRYLIKTRGQQVTLSCSPISGHRSVSWYQQTPGQGLQFLFEYFSETQRNKGNFPGRFSGRQFSNSRSEMNVSTLELGDSALYLCASSGNQGSTDTQYFGPGTRLTVL.

The sample holds a few counts of this clonotype. The rearrangement joins TRBV2 to TRBJ2-5; TRBD2 agrees at 8 bases. Germline CDR1 and CDR2: SNHLY and FYNNEI. The CDR3 runs to 14 residues. The trim removed 8 bases at V and 5 bases at J, leaving 10 bases unmatched. CDR3 coding DNA: TGTGCCAGCGGATTAGCGGGGCCCTGGGAGACCCAGTACTTC. Protein product: CASGLAGPWETQYF. Combining the CDR3 with reference TRBV2 and TRBJ2-5 gives the whole variable domain EPEVTQTPSHQVTQMGQEVILRCVPISNHLYFYWYRQILGQKVEFLVSFYNNEISEKSEIFDDQFSVERPDGSNFTLKIRSTKLEDSAMYFCASGLAGPWETQYFGPGTRLLVL.

This chain links TRBV5-4 with TRBJ1-5, with D unresolved. The CDR3 spans 13 residues. Germline V lookup: CDR1 SGHNT, CDR2 YYREEE (reference sequence). V was pared by 2 bases and J by 6 bases, with 9 bases between. Here the CDR3 reads CASSLTPGQPQHF. The CDR3 DNA reads TGTGCCAGCAGCTTAACGCCGGGTCAGCCCCAGCATTTT.

CDR3 region: CASSLGVQAIRKYF. CDR3 bases: TGTGCCAGCAGCTTAGGTGTGCAGGCGATAAGAAAGTACTTC. V and J are TRBV7-2 and TRBJ2-7; D gene unclear. Looked up from germline, CDR1 is SGHTA and CDR2 is FQGNSA. V was trimmed by 1 base and J by 11 bases, leaving 18 bases between them. The length of the CDR3 is 14 residues.

The CDR3 nucleotides read TGTGCCAGCAGCTTGGAGATACAGGGCTACTATGGCTACACCTTC. It translates to CASSLEIQGYYGYTF. This rearrangement joins TRBV5-6 to TRBJ1-2; D perhaps matches TRBD1 (6 bases). From germline, CDR1 is SGHDT and CDR2 YYEEEE. This CDR3 spans 15 amino acids. The V gene lost 0 bases and the J gene lost 3 bases, with 12 bases spanning the gap.

The chain joins TRBV20-1 to TRBJ1-5; weak D call: TRBD1 (6 bases). Germline-derived CDR1 and CDR2 are DFQATT and SNEGSKA (reference sequence). With 1 base removed from V and 6 bases from J, the gap between germline ends came to 16 bases. The CDR3 contains 15 residues. In DNA, the CDR3 is TGCAGTGCTAGAGGTTTGTTTGGGGGCGGTCAGCCCCAGCATTTT. Its protein product is CSARGLFGGGQPQHF.

The chain recombines TRBV28 with TRBJ2-3, with D perhaps matching TRBD2 (5 bases). There are 17 residues in the CDR3. The germline V and J ends were trimmed by 2 bases and 0 bases, with 15 bases remaining between them. From germline, CDR1 is MDHEN and CDR2 SYDVKM. DNA of the CDR3: TGTGCCAGCAGTTTAGAGTTATTGGGAGTTAGCACAGATACGCAGTATTTT. This gives the protein CASSLELLGVSTDTQYF.

The chain employs TRBV20-1 and TRBJ2-5, with 9 bases fitting TRBD1. Losses at the gene ends were 5 bases for V and 4 bases for J; bases not matched to a gene: 8. Germline CDR1 DFQATT, CDR2 SNEGSKA (reference sequence). The CDR3 has 14 residues. The CDR3 region is CSAFQGQGIETQYF. The CDR3 region has the DNA TGCAGTGCTTTCCAAGGACAGGGGATAGAGACCCAGTACTTC.

There are a few counts of this clonotype. The V gene is TRBV7-2, the J gene TRBJ2-3; the match to TRBD1 covers 9 bases. Germline values: CDR1 SGHTA, CDR2 FQGNSA. After removal of 6 bases from V and 4 bases from J, the junction contained 5 bases not matched to a gene. The CDR3 is 14 amino acids. The CDR3 DNA follows: TGTGCCAGCAGTTACCGGGACAGGGCAGATACGCAGTATTTT. Translating it yields CASSYRDRADTQYF.

A few counts support this clonotype. The chain recombines TRBV18 with TRBJ1-2; D uncertain. This CDR3 has 14 residues. CDR1 and CDR2 from the germline V gene are KGHSH and LQKENI. V was trimmed by 5 bases and J by 8 bases, leaving 18 bases between them. CDR3 nucleotide sequence: TGTGCCAGCTCATCCACGGGCCTCAGAACGGGCTACACCTTC. Protein: CASSSTGLRTGYTF.

The chain recombines TRBV6-8 with TRBJ2-7; TRBD2 matches at 9 bases. CDR3 length: 14 residues. J was trimmed by 0 bases and V by 5 bases; bases with no gene match: 2. Germline CDR1 is MNHGY and CDR2 is SAAAGT. CDR3 nucleotides: TGTGCCAGCAGTGGTAGCGGGAGCTCCTACGAGCAGTACTTC. Encoded protein: CASSGSGSSYEQYF.

V usage is TRBV20-1 and J usage is TRBJ1-1, with D unclear. The germline V gene has CDR1 DFQATT and CDR2 SNEGSKA (reference sequence). The CDR3 is 13 residues long. Deletions cut 5 bases from V and 0 bases from J, with 10 bases between. The CDR3 sequence: CSAQTDMNTEAFF. The CDR3 coding sequence is TGCAGTGCTCAGACTGACATGAACACTGAAGCTTTCTTT.

This chain links TRBV24-1 with TRBJ2-5, with D possibly being TRBD1 or TRBD2 (5 bases each). The CDR3 is made up of 12 amino acids. From germline, CDR1 is KGHDR and CDR2 SFDVKD. The V gene lost 7 bases and the J gene lost 2 bases, with 7 bases spanning the gap. The CDR3 region has the DNA TGTGCCACCAGGGGGGATCAAGAGACCCAGTACTTC. It specifies CATRGDQETQYF.

The V gene is TRBV7-4, the J gene TRBJ1-1; unclear D gene. The germline V gene has CDR1 SGHVT and CDR2 SQSDAQ. V was pared by 5 bases and J by 5 bases, with 18 bases between. CDR3 length: 15 amino acids. CDR3 sequence: CASSLTESLFTEAFF. The CDR3 DNA sequence: TGTGCCAGCAGCCTTACCGAAAGCCTGTTTACTGAAGCTTTCTTT. The full variable domain, rest sourced from reference TRBV7-4 and TRBJ1-1, is GAGVSQSPRYKVAKRGRDVALRCDSISGHVTLYWYRQTLGQGSEVLTYSQSDAQRDKSGRPSGRFSAERPERSVSTLKIQRTEQGDSAVYLCASSLTESLFTEAFFGQGTRLTVV.

The rearrangement links TRBV7-8 to TRBJ2-7; D remains unclear. Germline V CDR1 and CDR2: SGHVS, FQNEAQ. Between the trimmed V and J ends, which lost 3 bases and 4 bases, there was a span of 19 bases. CDR3 length equals 16 residues. The CDR3: CASSFLRTVGAYEQYF. CDR3 sequence (DNA): TGTGCCAGCAGCTTCCTTAGAACGGTGGGTGCGTACGAGCAGTACTTC.

The V and J genes are TRBV6-2 or TRBV6-3 and TRBJ1-2; the D gene is possibly TRBD1 (6 bases). This CDR3 is built from 15 residues. Germline V gene data show CDR1 as MNHEY and CDR2 as SVGEGT. Trimming removed 6 bases from V and 3 bases from J, with 17 bases in between. The CDR3 DNA follows: TGTGCCAGCAGCCCCCCCCGGACAGTAGACTATGGCTACACCTTC. Residues: CASSPPRTVDYGYTF.

This clonotype was seen repeatedly, ten times or more. The V and J genes are TRBV7-2 and TRBJ2-3; D is unclear. Deletions cut 3 bases from V and 0 bases from J, with 7 bases between. Germline assignment: CDR1 SGHTA and CDR2 FQGNSA. This CDR3 spans 14 amino acids. The DNA for the CDR3 is TGTGCCAGCAGCTTCGCAGCAAGCACAGATACGCAGTATTTT. Translated: CASSFAASTDTQYF.

The chain recombines TRBV19 with TRBJ2-5; tentative D call: TRBD1 (7 bases). Germline V gene data show CDR1 as LNHDA and CDR2 as SQIVND (reference sequence). Trimming removed 8 bases from V and 5 bases from J, with 33 bases in between. This CDR3 contains 19 residues. CDR3 DNA: TGTGCCAGTCTGCGACAGGGACGCTTGGTTTGCGGGGCGTGGGAGACCCAGTACTTC. This translates into CASLRQGRLVCGAWETQYF.

The chain carries TRBV25-1 and TRBJ2-2; 8 bases fit TRBD1. V lost 5 bases, J lost 4 bases, and 12 bases stayed unmatched. Germline CDR1 reads MGHDK; CDR2 reads SYGVNS. The CDR3 length is 17 residues. The CDR3, as DNA: TGTGCCAGCAGTAGTCTGAGGACAGGGCTTACCACCGGGGAGCTGTTTTTT. It yields the protein CASSSLRTGLTTGELFF.

The chain couples TRBV4-3 to TRBJ1-1, with 7 bases that match TRBD1. CDR3 size: 18 residues. V lost 1 base, J lost 0 bases, and 11 bases stayed unmatched. The germline gives CDR1 LGHNA, CDR2 YSLEER. CDR3 nucleotides: TGCGCCAGCAGCCAAGGGGGGGGACAGCGTATTATGAACACTGAAGCTTTCTTT. As protein: CASSQGGGQRIMNTEAFF.

In regard to this clonotype: The germline gene is not matched at one end of the junction; a read error may be the cause. The rearrangement uses TRBV19 and TRBJ2-5, with D uncertain. This CDR3 contains 14 residues. Germline V lookup: CDR1 LNHDA, CDR2 SQIVND (reference sequence). The chain's CDR3 is CASRIGRSPETQYF. Here the CDR3 DNA reads TGTGCCAGTCGTATTGGACGCTCCCCAGAGACCCAGTACTTC.

The J gene is TRBJ2-5, the V gene TRBV20-1, with 9 bases identical to TRBD2. V lost 0 bases, J lost 5 bases, and 4 bases stayed unmatched. Germline V gene sequence: CDR1 DFQATT, CDR2 SNEGSKA (reference sequence). The CDR3 runs 14 residues. The CDR3 protein is CSARDAGGHETQYF. The CDR3 nucleotides read TGCAGTGCTAGAGATGCGGGGGGGCATGAGACCCAGTACTTC.

There are a few counts of this clonotype. The V call is TRBV19, the J call TRBJ1-5, with D hard to call. CDR3 length equals 16 residues. Per germline, CDR1 LNHDA and CDR2 SQIVND (reference sequence). Trimming pared 2 bases from V and 4 bases from J, leaving 15 bases between. The CDR3 protein is CASSIRLGQENQPQHF. CDR3 DNA sequence: TGTGCCAGTAGTATACGTCTCGGGCAGGAGAATCAGCCCCAGCATTTT.

The chain uses TRBV19 and TRBJ2-2, with 10 bases matching TRBD2. The CDR3 contains 15 residues. V lost 6 bases to trimming and J lost 1 base; unmatched junction nucleotides: 2. Germline V gene sequence: CDR1 LNHDA, CDR2 SQIVND (reference sequence). The chain's CDR3 is CASSRTSGNTGELFF. CDR3 sequence (DNA): TGTGCCAGTAGCAGGACTAGCGGGAACACCGGGGAGCTGTTTTTT.

This clonotype showed up many times. This chain uses TRBV7-2 with TRBJ2-5; no clear D. Trimming shortened V by 1 base and J by 5 bases, and 5 bases separated the two germline ends. The V gene's germline CDR1 is SGHTA and CDR2 FQGNSA. This CDR3 contains 12 residues. CDR3 protein: CASSLGRETQYF. CDR3 coding DNA: TGTGCCAGCAGCTTAGGACGGGAGACCCAGTACTTC. Full variable domain (rest looked up from reference TRBV7-2 and TRBJ2-5): GAGVSQSPSNKVTEKGKDVELRCDPISGHTALYWYRQSLGQGLEFLIYFQGNSAPDKSGLPSDRFSAERTGGSVSTLTIQRTQQEDSAVYLCASSLGRETQYFGPGTRLLVL.

This clonotype showed up many times. This chain links TRBV7-2 with TRBJ1-1; TRBD1 is a possible D gene (6 bases). Trimming shortened V by 5 bases and J by 7 bases, and 14 bases separated the two germline ends. The germline V gene has CDR1 SGHTA and CDR2 FQGNSA. This CDR3 contains 13 residues. As DNA, the CDR3 is TGTGCCAGCAGCCTAAGTAGGGGGGGTGAAGCTTTCTTT. Protein product: CASSLSRGGEAFF.

The V gene is TRBV4-1, the J gene TRBJ2-1; TRBD2 aligns across 8 bases. The CDR3 has 14 amino acids. The germline gives CDR1 MGHRA, CDR2 YSYEKL. V shed 3 bases, J shed 8 bases, and the junction held 6 bases outside the gene matches. The CDR3 loop reads CASSQESGSYEQFF. CDR3 DNA sequence: TGCGCCAGCAGCCAGGAAAGCGGGAGCTATGAGCAGTTCTTC.